Listed below are T cell receptor beta chains from one sample, sequenced in a study of beta chain features in type 1 diabetes. Method: immunoSEQ multiplex PCR; TCRdb's copy keeps in-frame clones and lacks some. The repertoire holds approximately 250,000 clones, around 10% seen once, with 0.03% to 0.04% in the top ten. The sequencing sample was made of naive CD4+ T cells from blood. The receptor source for this set is a woman between 18 and 30 years old in good health. Each CDR3 is given with its conserved first and last residue. D genes are given only for firm matches. Part of the rows lack a size; the others show once, few, many or a class for expanded clones.

D: -
size: few
J: TRBJ1-5
V: TRBV6-5
DNA: TGTGCCAGCAGTTACCCGCCGGGAGGGGCTAATCAGCCCCAGCATTTT
CDR3: CASSYPPGGANQPQHF

D: -
size: few
J: TRBJ2-2
V: TRBV5-1
DNA: TGCGCCAGCGGTCAGGGATCGAACACCGGGGAGCTGTTTTTT
CDR3: CASGQGSNTGELFF

D: -
size: few
J: TRBJ1-2
V: TRBV7-8
DNA: TGTGCCAGCAGCTCCCGAGGGATGGACTATGGCTACACCTTC
CDR3: CASSSRGMDYGYTF

D: -
size: -
J: TRBJ2-3
V: TRBV29-1
DNA: TGCAGCGTTCGGCCTTGGGGGCAGGATACGCAGTATTTT
CDR3: CSVRPWGQDTQYF

D: TRBD2
size: many
J: TRBJ2-5
V: TRBV7-9
DNA: TGTGCCAGCAGCTTGCGGGGGTCGGAGACCCAGTACTTC
CDR3: CASSLRGSETQYF

D: -
size: -
J: TRBJ1-1
V: TRBV14
DNA: TGTGCCAGCACTACAACTCAAGGGGCCACTGAAGCTTTCTTT
CDR3: CASTTTQGATEAFF

D: -
size: -
J: TRBJ1-6
V: TRBV6-5
DNA: TGTGCCAGCAGTCGTAGACAGTCCCATAATTCACCCCTCCACTTT
CDR3: CASSRRQSHNSPLHF

D: -
size: few
J: TRBJ2-3
V: TRBV6-1
DNA: TGTGCCAGCAGCTTCCGCGGGGATACGCAGTATTTT
CDR3: CASSFRGDTQYF

D: -
size: -
J: TRBJ2-7
V: TRBV18
DNA: TGTGCCAGCTCACCATTACCTACGATAGCCTACGAGCAGTACTTC
CDR3: CASSPLPTIAYEQYF

D: TRBD2
size: -
J: TRBJ2-5
V: TRBV5-1
DNA: TGCGCCAGCACAACCGGGGGGGGCCAAGAGACCCAGTACTTC
CDR3: CASTTGGGQETQYF

D: TRBD2
size: few
J: TRBJ2-7
V: TRBV7-9
DNA: TGTGCCAGCAGCTTAACGGGCCGCGCGGGGGGCTACGAGCAGTACTTC
CDR3: CASSLTGRAGGYEQYF

D: TRBD1
size: -
J: TRBJ2-1
V: TRBV6-1
DNA: TGTGCCAGCAGGGGACAGGGAGGAGCGGGCAATGAGCAGTTCTTC
CDR3: CASRGQGGAGNEQFF

D: -
size: -
J: TRBJ1-5
V: TRBV7-2
DNA: TGTGCCAGCAGCGTCGCAGGGGTACAGCCCCAGCATTTT
CDR3: CASSVAGVQPQHF

D: -
size: -
J: TRBJ1-1
V: TRBV7-9
DNA: TGTGCCAGCAGCTATTGGCAAGTCAACACTGAAGCTTTCTTT
CDR3: CASSYWQVNTEAFF

D: -
size: few
J: TRBJ2-1
V: TRBV9
DNA: TGTGCCAGCAGCCCAGGGGTTGGGGGGGCGATTTGGGGTGAGCAGTTCTTC
CDR3: CASSPGVGGAIWGEQFF

D: -
size: -
J: TRBJ2-6
V: TRBV30
DNA: TGTGCCTTCCACATTGCTGGGGCCAACGTCCTGACTTTC
CDR3: CAFHIAGANVLTF